These T cell receptor beta chains were read from a single sample in a study of T cell changes during pregnancy in multiple sclerosis. TCRdb's copy holds only in-frame clones and misses some; the assay was immunoSEQ multiplex PCR. Here the sample spans over 65,000 clones, 80% to 95% being singletons. The specimen was peripheral blood, collected in the first trimester of pregnancy. Every receptor here comes from a female donor with multiple sclerosis, enrolled in a pregnancy study. CDR3s include the opening cysteine and the closing phenylalanine or tryptophan. Fields, in order: V gene, D gene, J gene, clone size, CDR3 protein, CDR3 DNA. D genes are given only for firm matches. Clone size is not always given. Where it is, it says once, few, many or a class for expanded clones.

>TRBV6-5|-|TRBJ2-7|-
CASSYSNRYEQYF
TGTGCCAGCAGTTACTCGAACCGGTACGAGCAGTACTTC
>TRBV10-3|TRBD2|TRBJ2-7|-
CAIRGLAGGEQYF
TGTGCCATCAGGGGACTAGCGGGAGGCGAGCAGTACTTC
>TRBV28|-|TRBJ2-2|-
CASSSLLEELFF
TGTGCCAGCAGTTCCCTACTCGAGGAGCTGTTTTTT
>TRBV7-9|-|TRBJ1-1|once
CASSGLFMDTEAFF
TGTGCCAGCAGCGGACTATTTATGGACACTGAAGCTTTCTTT
>TRBV11-2|TRBD2|TRBJ2-7|-
CASSILAGVIYEQYF
TGTGCCAGCAGCATACTAGCGGGGGTCATATACGAGCAGTACTTC
>TRBV5-1|TRBD1|TRBJ1-1|-
CASSWVGGTGGRNTEAFF
TGCGCCAGCAGCTGGGTGGGGGGGACAGGGGGCAGGAACACTGAAGCTTTCTTT
>TRBV5-1|TRBD1|TRBJ2-7|-
CASSLGTEIIKHF
TGCGCCAGCAGCCTGGGGACAGAGATCATCAAGCACTTC
>TRBV30|-|TRBJ1-1|-
CAFSGGRAFF
TGTGCCTTTTCGGGGGGGCGAGCTTTCTTT
>TRBV5-6|TRBD1|TRBJ1-5|-
CASSSRTGVQPQHF
TGTGCCAGCAGCTCTAGGACAGGGGTTCAGCCCCAGCATTTT
>TRBV9|TRBD2|TRBJ2-1|few
CASSVLAGAGNEQFF
TGTGCCAGCAGCGTACTAGCGGGAGCGGGGAATGAGCAGTTCTTC
>TRBV9|TRBD1|TRBJ2-3|-
CASSGGQVTTDTQYF
TGTGCCAGCAGCGGAGGACAGGTGACCACAGATACGCAGTATTTT
>TRBV6-5|TRBD1|TRBJ1-2|-
CASSRDRDYGYTF
TGTGCCAGCAGCCGCGACAGGGACTATGGCTACACCTTC
>TRBV19|TRBD1|TRBJ2-5|-
CASSEDRISMGETQYF
TGTGCCAGTAGTGAGGACAGGATATCTATGGGAGAGACCCAGTACTTC
>TRBV9|TRBD1|TRBJ1-5|once
CASSTRDRGLRVDQPQHF
TGTGCCAGCAGCACGCGGGACAGGGGGCTTAGGGTAGATCAGCCCCAGCATTTT
>TRBV5-1|-|TRBJ2-5|-
CASSLGSQGTRETQYF
TGCGCCAGCAGTTTAGGTTCTCAGGGCACGAGGGAGACCCAGTACTTC
>TRBV19|-|TRBJ2-5|-
CASSPQVLAETQYF
TGTGCCAGTAGTCCTCAGGTTTTAGCGGAGACCCAGTACTTC